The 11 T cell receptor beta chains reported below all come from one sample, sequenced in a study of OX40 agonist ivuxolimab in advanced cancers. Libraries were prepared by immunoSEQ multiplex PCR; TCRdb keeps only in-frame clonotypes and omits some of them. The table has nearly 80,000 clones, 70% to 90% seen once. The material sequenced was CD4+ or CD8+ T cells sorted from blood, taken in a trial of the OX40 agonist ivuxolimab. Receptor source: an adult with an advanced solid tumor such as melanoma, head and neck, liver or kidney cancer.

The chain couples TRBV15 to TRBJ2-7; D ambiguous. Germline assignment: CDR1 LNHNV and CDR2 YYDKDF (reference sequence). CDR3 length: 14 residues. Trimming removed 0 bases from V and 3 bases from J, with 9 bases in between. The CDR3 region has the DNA TGTGCCACCAGCAGAGAGGCTATGGGCTACGAGCAGTACTTC. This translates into CATSREAMGYEQYF. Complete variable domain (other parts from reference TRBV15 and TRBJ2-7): DAMVIQNPRYQVTQFGKPVTLSCSQTLNHNVMYWYQQKSSQAPKLLFHYYDKDFNNEADTPDNFQSRRPNTSFCFLDIRSPGLGDTAMYLCATSREAMGYEQYFGPGTRLTVT.

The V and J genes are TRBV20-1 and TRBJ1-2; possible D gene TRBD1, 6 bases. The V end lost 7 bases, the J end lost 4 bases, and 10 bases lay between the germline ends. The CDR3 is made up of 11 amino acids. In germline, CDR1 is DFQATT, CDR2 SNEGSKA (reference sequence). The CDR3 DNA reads TGCAGTGTCTGGACAGCCTATGGCTACACCTTC. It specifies CSVWTAYGYTF.

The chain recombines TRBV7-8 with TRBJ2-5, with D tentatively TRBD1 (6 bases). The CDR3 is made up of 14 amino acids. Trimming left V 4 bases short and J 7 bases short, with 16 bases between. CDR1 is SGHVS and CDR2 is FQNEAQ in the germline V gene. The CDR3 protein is CASSSRRDIGTQYF. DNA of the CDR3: TGTGCCAGCAGCTCCCGACGGGACATTGGGACCCAGTACTTC.

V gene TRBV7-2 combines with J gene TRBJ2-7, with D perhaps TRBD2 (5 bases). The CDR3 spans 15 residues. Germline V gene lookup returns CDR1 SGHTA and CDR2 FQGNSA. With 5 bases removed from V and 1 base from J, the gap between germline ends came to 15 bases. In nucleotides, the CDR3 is TGTGCCAGCAGCCCCTCCCGGGAACGATCCTACGAGCAGTACTTC. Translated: CASSPSRERSYEQYF.

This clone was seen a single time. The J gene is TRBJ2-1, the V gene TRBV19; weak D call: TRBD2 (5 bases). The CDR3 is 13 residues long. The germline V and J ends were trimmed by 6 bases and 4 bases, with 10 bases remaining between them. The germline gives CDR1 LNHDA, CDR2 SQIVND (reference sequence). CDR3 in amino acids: CASRWEQYNEQFF. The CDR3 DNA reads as TGTGCCAGTAGGTGGGAGCAGTACAATGAGCAGTTCTTC.

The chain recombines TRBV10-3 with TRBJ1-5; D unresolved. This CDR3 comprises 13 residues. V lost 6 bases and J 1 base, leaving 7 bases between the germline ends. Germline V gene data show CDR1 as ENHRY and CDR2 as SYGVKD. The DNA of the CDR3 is TGTGCCATCAGCGACATAAGCAATCAGCCCCAGCATTTT. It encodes CAISDISNQPQHF.

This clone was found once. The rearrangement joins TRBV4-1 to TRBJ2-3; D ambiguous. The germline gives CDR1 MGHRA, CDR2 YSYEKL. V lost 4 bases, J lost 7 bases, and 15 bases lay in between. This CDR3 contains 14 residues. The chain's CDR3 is CASSLPPPLNTQYF. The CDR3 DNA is TGCGCCAGCAGCCTCCCACCACCTCTTAATACGCAGTATTTT.

CDR3 sequence reads: CALGLADEQFF. DNA for the CDR3: TGTGCCCTTGGTCTAGCGGATGAGCAGTTCTTC. This chain links TRBV2 with TRBJ2-1; 7 bases align to TRBD2. This CDR3 is 11 amino acids long. The germline V gene encodes CDR1 SNHLY and CDR2 FYNNEI. Trimming took 11 bases from V and 8 from J; bases not matched to a gene: 6.

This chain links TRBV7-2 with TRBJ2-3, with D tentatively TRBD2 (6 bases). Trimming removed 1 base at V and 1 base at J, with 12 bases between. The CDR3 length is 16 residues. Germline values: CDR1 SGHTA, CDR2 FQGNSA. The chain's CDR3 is CASSLGGGYGTDTQYF. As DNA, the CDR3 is TGTGCCAGCAGCTTAGGAGGAGGGTACGGCACAGATACGCAGTATTTT.

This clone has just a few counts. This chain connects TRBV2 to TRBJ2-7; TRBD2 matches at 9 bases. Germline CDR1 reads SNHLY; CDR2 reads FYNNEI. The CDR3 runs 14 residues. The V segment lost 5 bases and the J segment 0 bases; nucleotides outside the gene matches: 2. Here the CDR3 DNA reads TGTGCCAGCAGTCGGACTAGCGTCTCCTACGAGCAGTACTTC. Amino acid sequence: CASSRTSVSYEQYF.

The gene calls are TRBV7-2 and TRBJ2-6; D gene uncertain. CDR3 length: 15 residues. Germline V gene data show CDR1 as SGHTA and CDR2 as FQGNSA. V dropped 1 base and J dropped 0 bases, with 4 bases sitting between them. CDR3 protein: CASSLGSSGANVLTF. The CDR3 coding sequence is TGTGCCAGCAGCTTAGGCAGCTCTGGGGCCAACGTCCTGACTTTC.